These 23 T cell receptor beta chains share one sample of origin, sequenced in a study of blood T cells in healthy people across ages. Sample-barcoded 5' priming and a J-beta primer mix drove a second PCR of roughly 6 to 12 cycles. TCRdb reanalysed the 5' RACE reads using MiXCR and keeps one entry per CDR3 protein. This table has roughly 1,500,000 distinct CDR3 sequences, roughly a third appearing once. Input material: blood. These TCRs come from a woman aged 30 to 39 in good health.

The V and J genes are TRBV20-1 and TRBJ2-7, with no clear D. CDR1 DFQATT and CDR2 SNEGSKA come from the germline V gene (reference sequence). Trimming removed 7 bases from V and 0 bases from J, with 22 bases in between. The CDR3 loop spans 16 amino acids. The DNA of the CDR3 is TGCAGTGTGTTGCGCCCAAGACCGAGAAGCTCCTACGAGCAGTACTTC. It translates to CSVLRPRPRSSYEQYF.

This chain connects TRBV3-1 to TRBJ2-3; 8 nucleotides align to TRBD1. Per germline, CDR1 LGHDT and CDR2 YNNKEL (reference sequence). Losses at the gene ends were 2 bases for V and 5 bases for J; bases not matched to a gene: 9. This CDR3 is 16 amino acids long. The CDR3 DNA reads TGTGCCAGCAGCCAATTTTCCGGGACAGGCCTAGATACGCAGTATTTT. Encoded protein: CASSQFSGTGLDTQYF.

The V gene is TRBV7-9, the J gene TRBJ1-5; unclear D gene. Trimming cost V 5 bases and J 7 bases, with 12 bases left between them. Germline values: CDR1 SEHNR, CDR2 FQNEAQ (reference sequence). The length of the CDR3 is 13 residues. CDR3 DNA: TGTGCCAGCAGCAAAATTGGACCCCAGCCCCAGCATTTT. This encodes CASSKIGPQPQHF.

V usage is TRBV21-1 and J usage is TRBJ2-7. TRBV21-1 is listed as a pseudogene. The CDR3 has 12 amino acids. The CDR3 reads CASSNWSYEQYF. As DNA, the CDR3 is TGTGCCAGCAGCAATTGGTCCTACGAGCAGTACTTC.

The rearrangement links TRBV2 to TRBJ2-5, with TRBD1 as a possible D gene (6 bases). Trimming cost V 8 bases and J 5 bases, with 21 bases left between them. The CDR3 has 15 residues. The germline V gene encodes CDR1 SNHLY and CDR2 FYNNEI. The CDR3 loop reads CASAEQGIMMETQYF. The CDR3 DNA reads as TGTGCCAGCGCTGAACAGGGAATAATGATGGAGACCCAGTACTTC.

This sequence joins TRBV5-1 and TRBJ2-1, with 9 bases that match TRBD1. From germline, CDR1 is SGHRS and CDR2 YFSETQ. The CDR3 spans 14 residues. Germline trimming cut 0 bases from V and 6 bases from J; bases unmatched to any gene: 1. The CDR3 loop reads CASSLDRGLNEQFF. The CDR3 DNA is TGCGCCAGCAGCTTGGACAGGGGGCTCAATGAGCAGTTCTTC.

V and J are TRBV12-3 or TRBV12-4 and TRBJ1-2; possible D gene TRBD1, 6 bases. Trimming cost V 6 bases and J 4 bases, with 15 bases left between them. The CDR3 runs 14 residues. The CDR3 protein is CASSPRAGAYGYTF. For the CDR3, the DNA is TGTGCCAGCAGCCCACGTGCGGGGGCCTATGGCTACACCTTC.

Concerning this clonotype: An end of the junction does not agree with germline; a read error may underlie this. The J gene is TRBJ2-1, the V gene TRBV6-1, with 13 positions matching TRBD2. The V gene's germline CDR1 is MNHNS and CDR2 SASEGT. CDR3 length: 15 residues. CDR3 loop: CASSGRGLAGNEQFF. In DNA form, the CDR3 reads TGTGCCAGCAGTGGTCGGGGACTAGCGGGGAATGAGCAGTTCTTT.

This clonotype appeared many times. The rearrangement links TRBV12-3 or TRBV12-4 to TRBJ2-3; no clear D gene. There are 16 residues in the CDR3. V gave up 5 bases and J gave up 2 bases, with 17 bases separating them. This CDR3 reads CASSLDGESDTDTQYF. The CDR3 nucleotides are TGTGCCAGCAGTCTGGATGGAGAGAGCGACACAGATACGCAGTATTTT.

This clonotype was counted a few times. V gene TRBV20-1 combines with J gene TRBJ1-1; no clear D gene. Germline V gene sequence: CDR1 DFQATT, CDR2 SNEGSKA (reference sequence). The V end was cut by 5 bases, the J end by 1 base, with 17 bases between. This CDR3 has 15 amino acids. CDR3 protein: CSAPPSAGKNTEAFF. CDR3 bases: TGCAGTGCTCCCCCCTCGGCTGGTAAGAACACTGAAGCTTTCTTT.

Of note for this clonotype: The junction does not match germline at one end; this may be a read error. The CDR3 reads CASAKGQFSYERYF. The CDR3 region has the DNA TGTGCCAGCGCCAAGGGACAGTTCTCCTACGAGCGGTACTTC. J is TRBJ2-7 and V is TRBV9; 7 positions match TRBD1. Germline V gene sequence: CDR1 SGDLS, CDR2 YYNGEE. There are 14 residues in the CDR3.

This clonotype has just a few counts. This sequence joins TRBV4-1 and TRBJ2-5, with 13 positions matching TRBD2. Germline lookup yields CDR1 MGHRA and CDR2 YSYEKL. Trimming cost V 3 bases and J 11 bases; bases outside gene matches: 15. The CDR3 runs to 17 residues. The CDR3 DNA sequence: TGCGCCAGCAGCCACGCCGGGACTAGCGGGATCGACAATGAGCAGTACTTC. Encoded protein: CASSHAGTSGIDNEQYF.

The CDR3 DNA reads as TGTGCCAGCAGCCGAGGACTTTCTGAAGCTTTCTTT. This gives the protein CASSRGLSEAFF. J is TRBJ1-1 and V is TRBV12-3 or TRBV12-4; D is uncertain. Trimming removed 6 bases at V and 6 bases at J, with 11 bases between. The CDR3 covers 12 residues.

There are many counts of this clonotype. As DNA, the CDR3 is TGCAGCGTTCGAGGCGGGGGCGGTGAGACCCAGTACTTC. Its translation: CSVRGGGGETQYF. The genes are TRBV29-1 and TRBJ2-5; D is perhaps TRBD2 (7 bases). Trimming left V 5 bases short and J 5 bases short, with 15 bases between. This CDR3 region has 13 residues. From germline, CDR1 is SQVTM and CDR2 ANQGSEA.

In its sample, this clonotype was seen a few times. CDR3 sequence: CASSFSPPTDTQYF. The CDR3 DNA follows: TGTGCCAGCAGTTTCTCCCCCCCCACAGATACGCAGTATTTT. The rearrangement links TRBV12-3 or TRBV12-4 to TRBJ2-3; the D is unclear. Trimming took 3 bases from V and 2 from J, leaving 9 bases between them. The CDR3 runs 14 residues.

As regards this clonotype: Being one base from a much bigger clone, this may be a read error. The chain employs TRBV29-1 and TRBJ1-5; possible D gene TRBD1, 6 bases. Looked up from germline, CDR1 is SQVTM and CDR2 is ANQGSEA. Trimming took off 6 bases at V and 6 bases at J, with 15 bases between the two ends. The CDR3 spans 13 residues. The CDR3 DNA sequence: TGCAGCGTAACAGACGAACAGGGTCAGCCCCAGCATTTT. It is translated as CSVTDEQGQPQHF.

This clonotype was seen a handful of times. This sequence joins TRBV3-1 and TRBJ2-5; D is perhaps TRBD2 (5 bases). The ends were cut back, 4 bases at V and 5 bases at J, with 20 bases in the middle. CDR1 is LGHDT and CDR2 is YNNKEL in the germline V gene (reference sequence). CDR3 size: 16 residues. The CDR3 sequence: CASSPRSPLRGETQYF. CDR3 bases: TGTGCCAGCAGCCCGCGTTCTCCCTTACGCGGGGAGACCCAGTACTTC.

This clonotype was detected only a few times. V usage is TRBV9 and J usage is TRBJ2-1, with D uncertain. The CDR3 sequence is 14 residues long. Germline V gene sequence: CDR1 SGDLS, CDR2 YYNGEE. V was cut by 0 bases and J by 2 bases, with 6 bases left in between. The CDR3 reads CASSVGLPYNEQFF. CDR3 coding DNA: TGTGCCAGCAGCGTAGGGCTACCCTACAATGAGCAGTTCTTC.

This clonotype turned up a few times. The chain combines TRBV15 with TRBJ2-3; 8 nucleotides agree with TRBD1. The CDR3 length is 17 residues. With 3 bases clipped from V and 2 bases from J, the junction kept 10 bases outside the gene matches. From germline, CDR1 is LNHNV and CDR2 YYDKDF (reference sequence). CDR3 loop: CATSRSQGARTTDTQYF. In DNA, the CDR3 is TGTGCCACCAGCAGGTCCCAGGGGGCGAGAACCACAGATACGCAGTATTTT.

The V gene is TRBV5-1, the J gene TRBJ2-5; weak D call: TRBD2 (6 bases). Germline values: CDR1 SGHRS, CDR2 YFSETQ. This CDR3 is 15 amino acids long. With 4 bases removed from V and 3 bases from J, the gap between germline ends came to 16 bases. CDR3 nucleotides: TGCGCCAGCAGCACCAGGGAGGAGGTTGAAGAGACCCAGTACTTC. Amino acids: CASSTREEVEETQYF.

The chain recombines TRBV27 with TRBJ2-1, with 7 bases that match TRBD2. V lost 2 bases, J lost 7 bases, and 5 bases stayed unmatched. CDR1 is MNHEY, CDR2 SMNVEV, per germline (reference sequence). The CDR3 runs to 14 residues. This CDR3 reads CASSLGAGANEQFF. DNA of the CDR3: TGTGCCAGCAGTTTAGGGGCGGGAGCTAATGAGCAGTTCTTC.

This clonotype was recorded many times. The J gene is TRBJ2-3, the V gene TRBV6-1; D may correspond to TRBD1 or TRBD2 (5 bases each). Germline CDR1 and CDR2: MNHNS and SASEGT. V was pared by 4 bases and J by 5 bases, with 10 bases between. This CDR3 comprises 13 residues. For the CDR3, the DNA is TGTGCCAGCAGTGGTATGAGGGGAGATACGCAGTATTTT. As protein: CASSGMRGDTQYF.

The rearrangement joins TRBV27 to TRBJ1-2; D may be TRBD1 (6 bases). Deletions cut 4 bases from V and 6 bases from J, with 12 bases between. In germline, CDR1 is MNHEY, CDR2 SMNVEV (reference sequence). The CDR3 covers 13 residues. CDR3 sequence (DNA): TGTGCCAGCAGTTCGCCAGGGGCTCATGGCTACACCTTC. This codes for CASSSPGAHGYTF.